These 22 T cell receptor beta chains were all obtained from the same sample, sequenced in a study of blood T cells in healthy people across ages. The use of a sample-barcoded 5' primer and a J-beta primer mix characterized a second PCR of 7 to 11 cycles. TCRdb analysed the 5' RACE reads with MiXCR anew, one entry per CDR3 protein. This table holds approximately 1.5 million distinct CDR3 sequences, roughly two fifths found once. Material for sequencing was blood. Receptors originate from a woman in her late teens or twenties in good health.

This clonotype was seen a few times. The rearrangement joins TRBV4-3 to TRBJ2-1; D gene uncertain. V lost 0 bases and J lost 4, with 10 bases in between. The CDR3 is made up of 15 amino acids. The V gene's germline CDR1 is LGHNA and CDR2 YSLEER. This CDR3 reads CASSQDLSHYNEQFF. For the CDR3, the DNA is TGCGCCAGCAGCCAAGACCTGTCCCATTACAATGAGCAGTTCTTC.

The CDR3 loop is CASSLRTRDEQFF. CDR3 sequence (DNA): TGTGCCAGCAGCTTAAGGACACGAGATGAGCAGTTCTTC. The V gene is TRBV7-2, the J gene TRBJ2-1; a weak D match, TRBD1 (5 bases). The germline gives CDR1 SGHTA, CDR2 FQGNSA. CDR3 length: 13 residues. The V gene lost 2 bases and the J gene lost 8 bases, with 10 bases spanning the gap.

V gene TRBV28 combines with J gene TRBJ2-5, with 12 nucleotides matching TRBD2. Near its end, the DNA agrees better with TRBJ2-7, so the J call may be wrong. In germline, CDR1 is MDHEN, CDR2 SYDVKM. This CDR3 is 15 amino acids long. In DNA form, the CDR3 reads TGTGCCAGCAAAACGGGACTAGCGGGTCCCTACGAGCAGTACTTC. Amino acid sequence: CASKTGLAGPYEQYF.

This clonotype was detected only a few times. This chain joins TRBV20-1 and TRBJ2-7, with D tentatively TRBD2 (5 bases). CDR3 length: 14 amino acids. V gave up 3 bases and J gave up 2 bases, with 14 bases separating them. The germline V gene encodes CDR1 DFQATT and CDR2 SNEGSKA (reference sequence). In nucleotides, the CDR3 is TGCAGTGCTAGCGCCAGACTAAACCCCTACGAGCAGTACTTC. Protein sequence: CSASARLNPYEQYF.

This clonotype was recorded only once. The chain carries TRBV4-3 and TRBJ2-1; tentatively, D is TRBD1 (5 bases). CDR1 is LGHNA, CDR2 YSLEER, per germline. CDR3 length equals 14 residues. The ends were cut back, 1 base at V and 10 bases at J, with 14 bases in the middle. CDR3 coding DNA: TGCGCCAGCAGCCAAGTTCAGGGATTCTACGAGCAGTTCTTC. Translating it yields CASSQVQGFYEQFF.

A single count supports this clonotype. A much larger clonotype is one base distant, so this may be a read error. The chain uses TRBV29-1 and TRBJ2-5, with D tentatively TRBD1 (6 bases). This CDR3 has 13 residues. Germline CDR1 reads SQVTM; CDR2 reads ANQGSEA. V lost 4 bases, J lost 11 bases, and 20 bases lay in between. CDR3 coding DNA: TGCAGCGTTGCAGGGGTCGCCTACAATGAGCAGTACTTC. Translating it yields CSVAGVAYNEQYF. Full variable domain (outside the CDR3, taken from reference TRBV29-1 and TRBJ2-5): SAVISQKPSRDICQRGTSLTIQCQVDSQVTMMFWYRQQPGQSLTLIATANQGSEATYESGFVIDKFPISRPNLTFSTLTVSNMSPEDSSIYLCSVAGVAYNEQYFGPGTRLLVL.

This clonotype was seen at least ten times. The chain combines TRBV3-1 with TRBJ2-7; D is unclear. Between the trimmed V and J ends, which lost 5 bases and 4 bases, there was a span of 12 bases. Germline-derived CDR1 and CDR2 are LGHDT and YNNKEL (reference sequence). This CDR3 is built from 13 residues. The CDR3 is CASSRDGAYEQYF. As DNA, the CDR3 is TGTGCCAGCAGCAGGGATGGAGCATACGAGCAGTACTTC.

The chain is built from TRBV7-2 and TRBJ2-4, with 10 bases matching TRBD1. The J call may be in error: the DNA end matches TRBJ2-7 better. There are 16 residues in the CDR3. Germline CDR1 reads SGHTA; CDR2 reads FQGNSA. In DNA form, the CDR3 reads TGTGCCAGCAGCTTAGTAGGGACAGGGGATTCCTACGAGCAGTACTTC. It specifies CASSLVGTGDSYEQYF.

The genes are TRBV20-1 and TRBJ2-5, with 7 bases that match TRBD2. J was trimmed by 0 bases and V by 5 bases; bases with no gene match: 12. CDR3 length: 16 amino acids. The germline gives CDR1 DFQATT, CDR2 SNEGSKA (reference sequence). CDR3 nucleotides: TGCAGTGCTTACGCCCTGGCGGGGGAGTACCAAGAGACCCAGTACTTC. Amino acids: CSAYALAGEYQETQYF.

This chain uses TRBV28 with TRBJ2-5, with 9 bases that match TRBD2. V gave up 2 bases and J gave up 4 bases; unmatched junction bases: 5. CDR3 size: 15 residues. The germline V gene has CDR1 MDHEN and CDR2 SYDVKM. In DNA, the CDR3 is TGTGCCAGCAGTTTAGGTAGCGGGAGATCAGAGACCCAGTACTTC. Translation gives CASSLGSGRSETQYF.

In this sample, this clonotype turned up a few times. V gene TRBV27 combines with J gene TRBJ2-1; a possible D gene is TRBD2 (5 bases). CDR3 length: 15 residues. In germline, CDR1 is MNHEY, CDR2 SMNVEV (reference sequence). The V gene lost 6 bases and the J gene lost 7 bases, with 19 bases spanning the gap. Here the CDR3 reads CASSSGITPGNEQFF. In DNA, the CDR3 is TGTGCCAGCAGCTCCGGGATCACCCCGGGGAATGAGCAGTTCTTC.

There are many counts of this clonotype. The rearrangement links TRBV12-3 or TRBV12-4 to TRBJ2-5; 12 nucleotides agree with TRBD2. After removal of 1 base from V and 5 bases from J, the junction contained 2 bases not matched to a gene. The CDR3 covers 15 residues. In DNA form, the CDR3 reads TGTGCCAGCAGTTTAGGACTAGCGGGAGTGGAGACCCAGTACTTC. It translates to CASSLGLAGVETQYF.

This clonotype was picked up a small number of times. This chain links TRBV9 with TRBJ2-5; D remains ambiguous. From germline, CDR1 is SGDLS and CDR2 YYNGEE. Trimming cost V 4 bases and J 2 bases, with 15 bases left between them. This CDR3 contains 15 residues. The CDR3 coding sequence is TGTGCCAGCAGCCCGGTACTCGGAGCACAAGAGACCCAGTACTTC. It is translated as CASSPVLGAQETQYF.

V is TRBV29-1 and J is TRBJ1-2; 10 bases map to TRBD1. The CDR3 length is 14 residues. The V gene end was trimmed by 1 base and the J gene end by 4 bases; junction bases not matched to a gene: 3. Germline-derived CDR1 and CDR2 are SQVTM and ANQGSEA. CDR3 nucleotides: TGCAGCGTTGAAGCGACAGGGGGCTTCTATGGCTACACCTTC. Its protein is CSVEATGGFYGYTF.

J is TRBJ2-5 and V is TRBV6-1, with D maybe TRBD2 (5 bases). The CDR3 has 14 residues. Germline V lookup: CDR1 MNHNS, CDR2 SASEGT. Trimming cost V 4 bases and J 11 bases, with 20 bases left between them. The CDR3 spells CASSVSSEINEQYF. CDR3 nucleotide sequence: TGTGCCAGCAGTGTAAGTAGCGAAATAAATGAGCAGTACTTC.

In its sample, this clonotype was seen a few times. The chain employs TRBV25-1 and TRBJ2-7; 9 nucleotides line up with TRBD1. This CDR3 has 15 residues. The V gene's germline CDR1 is MGHDK and CDR2 SYGVNS. J was trimmed by 4 bases and V by 1 base; bases with no gene match: 5. CDR3 nucleotide sequence: TGTGCCAGCAGTGAATCGGGGACAGGGAAGTACGAGCAGTACTTC. Its translation is CASSESGTGKYEQYF.

This rearrangement joins TRBV20-1 to TRBJ1-2; D not certain. Trimming cost V 0 bases and J 5 bases, with 16 bases left between them. Germline values: CDR1 DFQATT, CDR2 SNEGSKA (reference sequence). This CDR3 contains 15 residues. CDR3 region: CSARDTVGARYGYTF. Written as DNA, the CDR3 is TGCAGTGCTAGAGATACGGTAGGAGCACGGTATGGCTACACCTTC.

This clonotype occurred a few times. This chain links TRBV29-1 with TRBJ2-3, with D possibly TRBD2 on 5 matching bases. Trimming shortened V by 7 bases and J by 6 bases, and 14 bases separated the two germline ends. Germline CDR1 is SQVTM and CDR2 is ANQGSEA. The CDR3 loop spans 12 amino acids. CDR3 nucleotide sequence: TGCAGCGGGACTGAGTTTACGGATACGCAGTATTTT. Translation gives CSGTEFTDTQYF.

V is TRBV6-2 or TRBV6-3 and J is TRBJ1-1; D perhaps matches TRBD1 (5 bases). The V gene's germline CDR1 is MNHEY and CDR2 SVGEGT. This CDR3 is built from 16 residues. V was clipped by 0 bases and J by 4 bases, with 15 bases between them. The CDR3 bases are TGTGCCAGCAGTTACTCGGGACTGGGAGGAGGCACTGAAGCTTTCTTT. This translates into CASSYSGLGGGTEAFF.

This chain connects TRBV20-1 to TRBJ1-1, with D tentatively TRBD1 (6 bases). Germline CDR1 DFQATT, CDR2 SNEGSKA (reference sequence). The CDR3 runs 12 residues. The CDR3 sequence is CSAQEGVTEAFF. In nucleotides, the CDR3 is TGCAGCGCCCAGGAGGGGGTTACTGAAGCTTTCTTT.

This clonotype was picked up one time. This chain's CDR3 is CASSRRGLSSDTQYF. The CDR3 region has the DNA TGTGCCAGCAGCCGAAGGGGGCTCTCGAGTGATACGCAGTATTTT. The chain has TRBV9 and TRBJ2-3; 7 bases align to TRBD1. Trimming at V came to 4 bases and at J to 6 bases, leaving 11 bases not matched to a gene. The CDR3 has 15 residues. From germline, CDR1 is SGDLS and CDR2 YYNGEE.

This clonotype was recorded once. The chain links TRBV12-3 or TRBV12-4 to TRBJ1-3; D is undetermined. The CDR3 spans 13 residues. Trimming shortened V by 4 bases and J by 3 bases, and 7 bases separated the two germline ends. CDR3 amino acids: CASSSSFGNTIYF. CDR3 nucleotides: TGTGCCAGCAGTTCCTCGTTTGGAAACACCATATATTTT.